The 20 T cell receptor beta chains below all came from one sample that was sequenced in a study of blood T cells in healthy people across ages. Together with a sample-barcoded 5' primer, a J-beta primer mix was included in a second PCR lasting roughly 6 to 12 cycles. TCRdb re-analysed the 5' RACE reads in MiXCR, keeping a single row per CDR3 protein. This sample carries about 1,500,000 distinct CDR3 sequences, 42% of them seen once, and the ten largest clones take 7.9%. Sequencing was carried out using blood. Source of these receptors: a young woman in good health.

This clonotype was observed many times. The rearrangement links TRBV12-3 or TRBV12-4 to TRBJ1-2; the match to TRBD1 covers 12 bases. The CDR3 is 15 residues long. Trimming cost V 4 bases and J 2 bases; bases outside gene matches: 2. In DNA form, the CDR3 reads TGTGCCAGCAGTTCGGGGACAGGGGGCAACTATGGCTACACCTTC. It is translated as CASSSGTGGNYGYTF.

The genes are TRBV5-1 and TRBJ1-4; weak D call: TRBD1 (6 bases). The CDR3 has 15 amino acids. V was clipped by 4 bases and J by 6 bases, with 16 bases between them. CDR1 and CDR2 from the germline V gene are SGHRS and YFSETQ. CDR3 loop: CASSRGQPADEKLFF. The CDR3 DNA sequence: TGCGCCAGCAGCCGAGGACAGCCCGCGGATGAAAAACTGTTTTTT.

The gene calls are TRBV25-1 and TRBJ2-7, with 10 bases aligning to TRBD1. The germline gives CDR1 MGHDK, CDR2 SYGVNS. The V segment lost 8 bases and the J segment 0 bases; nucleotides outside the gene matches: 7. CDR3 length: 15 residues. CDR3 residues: CASPGQGTDSYEQYF. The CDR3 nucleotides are TGTGCCAGCCCGGGACAGGGGACAGACTCCTACGAGCAGTACTTC.

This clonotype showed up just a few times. CDR3: CASRADYRSTDTQYF. The CDR3 nucleotides read TGTGCCAGCAGAGCGGACTATCGGAGCACAGATACGCAGTATTTT. This chain connects TRBV9 to TRBJ2-3; D possibly corresponds to TRBD2 (6 bases). The V end lost 5 bases, the J end lost 0 bases, and 13 bases lay between the germline ends. This CDR3 comprises 15 residues. CDR1 SGDLS and CDR2 YYNGEE come from the germline V gene. The variable domain in full, completed from reference TRBV9 and TRBJ2-3, reads DSGVTQTPKHLITATGQRVTLRCSPRSGDLSVYWYQQSLDQGLQFLIQYYNGEERAKGNILERFSAQQFPDLHSELNLSSLELGDSALYFCASRADYRSTDTQYFGPGTRLTVL.

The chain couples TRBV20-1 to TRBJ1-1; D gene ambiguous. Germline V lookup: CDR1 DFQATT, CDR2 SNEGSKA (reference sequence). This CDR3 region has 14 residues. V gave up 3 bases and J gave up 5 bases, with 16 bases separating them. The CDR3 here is CSARDDRGRTEAFF. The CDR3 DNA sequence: TGCAGTGCTAGGGACGATCGGGGTAGGACTGAAGCTTTCTTT.

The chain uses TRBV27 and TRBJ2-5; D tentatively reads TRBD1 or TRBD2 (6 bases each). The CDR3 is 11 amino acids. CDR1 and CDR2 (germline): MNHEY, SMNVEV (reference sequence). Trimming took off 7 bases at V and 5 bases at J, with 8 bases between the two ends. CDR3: CASNGGETQYF. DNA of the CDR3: TGTGCCAGCAACGGGGGCGAGACCCAGTACTTC.

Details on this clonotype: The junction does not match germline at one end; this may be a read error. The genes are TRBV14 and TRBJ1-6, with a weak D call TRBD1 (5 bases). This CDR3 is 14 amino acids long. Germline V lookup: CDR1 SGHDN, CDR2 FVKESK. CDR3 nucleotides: TGTGCCAGCAGCCAAGCAGGGTTGGGTTCACCCCCCCACTTT. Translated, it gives CASSQAGLGSPPHF.

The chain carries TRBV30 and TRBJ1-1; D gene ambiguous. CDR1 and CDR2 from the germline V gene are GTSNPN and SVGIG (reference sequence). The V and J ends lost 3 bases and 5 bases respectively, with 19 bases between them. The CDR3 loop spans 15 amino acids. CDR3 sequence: CAWSGRGGIRTEAFF. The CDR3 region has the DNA TGTGCCTGGAGCGGCCGGGGAGGGATTCGGACTGAAGCTTTCTTT. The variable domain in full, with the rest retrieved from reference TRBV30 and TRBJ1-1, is SQTIHQWPATLVQPVGSPLSLECTVEGTSNPNLYWYRQAAGRGLQLLFYSVGIGQISSEVPQNLSASRPQDRQFILSSKKLLLSDSGFYLCAWSGRGGIRTEAFFGQGTRLTVV.

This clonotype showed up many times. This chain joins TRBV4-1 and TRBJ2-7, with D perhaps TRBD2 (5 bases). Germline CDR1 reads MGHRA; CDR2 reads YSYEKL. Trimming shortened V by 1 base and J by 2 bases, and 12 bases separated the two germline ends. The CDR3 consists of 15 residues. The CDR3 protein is CASSQGTRWTYEQYF. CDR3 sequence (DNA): TGCGCCAGCAGCCAAGGCACTAGGTGGACCTACGAGCAGTACTTC.

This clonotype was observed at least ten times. CDR3 residues: CASSQGLAGVDTQYF. The CDR3, as DNA: TGCGCCAGCAGCCAAGGACTAGCGGGGGTGGATACGCAGTATTTT. The V call is TRBV4-1, the J call TRBJ2-3; 12 positions match TRBD2. Germline V gene sequence: CDR1 MGHRA, CDR2 YSYEKL. Germline trimming cut 1 base from V and 6 bases from J; bases unmatched to any gene: 2. The CDR3 covers 15 residues.

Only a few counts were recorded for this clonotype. The CDR3 DNA reads TGCGCCAGCAGCGGCAGGGGACTCTCCTACGAGCAGTACTTC. Translating gives CASSGRGLSYEQYF. The V call is TRBV5-1, the J call TRBJ2-7, with D tentatively TRBD1 or TRBD2 (6 bases each). V gave up 4 bases and J gave up 0 bases, with 11 bases separating them. The CDR3 loop spans 14 amino acids. Germline V gives CDR1 SGHRS, CDR2 YFSETQ.

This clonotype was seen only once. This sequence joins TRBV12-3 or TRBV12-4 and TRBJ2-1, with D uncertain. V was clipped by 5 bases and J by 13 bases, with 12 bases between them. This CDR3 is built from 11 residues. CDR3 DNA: TGTGCCAGCAGTGCTCAAGAGACCCAGTTCTTC. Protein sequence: CASSAQETQFF.

The CDR3 loop reads CASSLWGQQNTGELFF. CDR3 nucleotide sequence: TGTGCCAGCAGTTTATGGGGACAGCAGAACACCGGGGAGCTGTTTTTT. V usage is TRBV27 and J usage is TRBJ2-2; TRBD1 agrees at 7 bases. CDR3 length: 16 amino acids. Trimming took 1 base from V and 1 from J; bases not matched to a gene: 3. CDR1 is MNHEY, CDR2 SMNVEV, per germline (reference sequence).

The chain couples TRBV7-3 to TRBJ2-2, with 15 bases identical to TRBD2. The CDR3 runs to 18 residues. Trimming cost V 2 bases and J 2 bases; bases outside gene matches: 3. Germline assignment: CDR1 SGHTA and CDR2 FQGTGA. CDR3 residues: CASSLPGLAGGNTGELFF. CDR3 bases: TGTGCCAGCAGCTTACCGGGACTAGCGGGGGGTAACACCGGGGAGCTGTTTTTT.

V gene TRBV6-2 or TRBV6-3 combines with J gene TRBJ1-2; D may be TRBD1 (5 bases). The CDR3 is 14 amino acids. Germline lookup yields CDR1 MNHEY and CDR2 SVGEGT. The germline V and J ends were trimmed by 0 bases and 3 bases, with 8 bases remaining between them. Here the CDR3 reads CASSYSAGYYGYTF. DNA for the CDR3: TGTGCCAGCAGTTACTCCGCAGGGTACTATGGCTACACCTTC.

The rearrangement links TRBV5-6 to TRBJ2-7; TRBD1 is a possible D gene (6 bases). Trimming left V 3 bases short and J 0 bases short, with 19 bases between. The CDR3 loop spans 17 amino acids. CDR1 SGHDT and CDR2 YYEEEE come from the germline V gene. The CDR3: CASSSYSGQGTSYEQYF. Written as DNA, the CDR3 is TGTGCCAGCAGCTCTTACTCGGGGCAGGGGACCTCCTACGAGCAGTACTTC. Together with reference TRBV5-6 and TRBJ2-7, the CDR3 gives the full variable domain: DAGVTQSPTHLIKTRGQQVTLRCSPKSGHDTVSWYQQALGQGPQFIFQYYEEEERQRGNFPDRFSGHQFPNYSSELNVNALLLGDSALYLCASSSYSGQGTSYEQYFGPGTRLTVT.

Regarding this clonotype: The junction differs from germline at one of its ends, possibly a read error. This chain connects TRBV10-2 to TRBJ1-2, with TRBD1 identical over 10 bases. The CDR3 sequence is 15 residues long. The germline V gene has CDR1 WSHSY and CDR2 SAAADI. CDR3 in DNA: TGTGCCATCAGTGAGGGGACAGGGGAATGGGGCGGCTACACCTTC. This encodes CAISEGTGEWGGYTF.

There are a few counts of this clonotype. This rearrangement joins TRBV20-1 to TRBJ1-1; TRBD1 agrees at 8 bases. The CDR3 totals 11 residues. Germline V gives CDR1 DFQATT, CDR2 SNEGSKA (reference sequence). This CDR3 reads CRGQGDTEAFF. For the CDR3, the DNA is TGCAGAGGACAGGGAGACACTGAAGCTTTCTTT.

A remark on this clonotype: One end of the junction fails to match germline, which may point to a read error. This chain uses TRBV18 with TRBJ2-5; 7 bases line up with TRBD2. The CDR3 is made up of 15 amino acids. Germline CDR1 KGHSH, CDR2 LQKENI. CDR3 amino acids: CTSSPPGGGMKTQYF. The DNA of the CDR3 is TGTACCAGCTCACCACCGGGAGGCGGGATGAAGACCCAGTACTTC. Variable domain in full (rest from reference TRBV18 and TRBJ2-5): NAGVMQNPRHLVRRRGQEARLRCSPMKGHSHVYWYRQLPEEGLKFMVYLQKENIIDESGMPKERFSAEFPKEGPSILRIQQVVRGDSAAYFCTSSPPGGGMKTQYFGPGTRLLVL.

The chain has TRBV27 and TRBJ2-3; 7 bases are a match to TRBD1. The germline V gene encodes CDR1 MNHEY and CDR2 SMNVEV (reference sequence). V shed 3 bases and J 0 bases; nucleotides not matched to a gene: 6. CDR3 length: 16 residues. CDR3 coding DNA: TGTGCCAGCAGTTTTTTGAGGGGGCAAAGCACAGATACGCAGTATTTT. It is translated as CASSFLRGQSTDTQYF.